These 10 T cell receptor beta chains were sequenced from one sample in a study of OX40 agonist ivuxolimab in advanced cancers. Library preparation employed the immunoSEQ multiplex PCR assay. Drawn from immuneACCESS, this table holds only the in-frame rearrangements with V and J called that TCRdb kept. Clones are partly lost; checked studies trace under half to an unresolved V gene and leave the rest unexplained. The sample table shows about 2,200 clones, and approximately 80% are seen once. The ten biggest clones cover approximately 17% of the sample. The sequences come from CD4+ or CD8+ T cells sorted from blood, collected in a trial of the OX40 agonist ivuxolimab. All receptors derive from an adult with an advanced solid tumor such as melanoma, head and neck, liver or kidney cancer.

By share of the sample, this clone is large. CDR3 amino acids: CASSLVSKGAGVGYTF. The CDR3 bases are TGTGCCAGCAGCTTAGTGTCCAAGGGTGCGGGGGTCGGCTACACCTTC. The J gene is TRBJ1-2, the V gene TRBV7-9; tentatively, D is TRBD1 (5 bases). The CDR3 has 16 amino acids. Looked up from germline, CDR1 is SEHNR and CDR2 is FQNEAQ (reference sequence). The V end lost 1 base, the J end lost 8 bases, and 20 bases lay between the germline ends.

This clone has a handful of counts. The J gene is TRBJ2-1, the V gene TRBV4-1, with 7 bases aligning to TRBD2. The CDR3 consists of 15 residues. Germline V gene sequence: CDR1 MGHRA, CDR2 YSYEKL. V gave up 1 base and J gave up 8 bases; unmatched junction bases: 8. DNA for the CDR3: TGCGCCAGCAGCCAAGGGGAGGCTGGGGGGGATGAGCAGTTCTTC. Its protein is CASSQGEAGGDEQFF.

The chain uses TRBV5-5 and TRBJ2-7; the match to TRBD1 covers 11 bases. The CDR3 is 14 residues long. Germline CDR1 reads SGHKS; CDR2 reads YYEKEE (reference sequence). V shed 4 bases, J shed 4 bases, and the junction held 4 bases outside the gene matches. This CDR3 is CASSPGTGGYEQYF. CDR3 in DNA: TGTGCCAGCAGCCCCGGGACAGGGGGTTACGAGCAGTACTTC. The full variable domain, rest sourced from reference TRBV5-5 and TRBJ2-7, is DAGVTQSPTHLIKTRGQQVTLRCSPISGHKSVSWYQQVLGQGPQFIFQYYEKEERGRGNFPDRFSARQFPNYSSELNVNALLLGDSALYLCASSPGTGGYEQYFGPGTRLTVT.

This sequence joins TRBV7-3 and TRBJ1-6, with TRBD1 as a possible D gene (5 bases). This CDR3 spans 15 amino acids. V was shortened by 5 bases and J by 6 bases, with 14 bases between the two germline ends. Germline lookup yields CDR1 SGHTA and CDR2 FQGTGA. The CDR3 loop reads CASSLLAGTNSPLHF. In DNA, the CDR3 is TGTGCCAGCAGCCTCCTGGCAGGGACTAATTCACCCCTCCACTTT.

The chain carries TRBV6-6 and TRBJ1-4, with D maybe TRBD1 (5 bases). This CDR3 comprises 13 residues. The germline gives CDR1 MNHNY, CDR2 SVGAGI (reference sequence). The V end was cut by 6 bases, the J end by 8 bases, with 13 bases between. The CDR3 DNA follows: TGTGCCAGCAGCCTAATGGGGGAGGAAAAACTGTTTTTT. Amino acids: CASSLMGEEKLFF.

This rearrangement joins TRBV9 to TRBJ2-7; D might be TRBD1 (7 bases). The germline V and J ends were trimmed by 0 bases and 2 bases, with 12 bases remaining between them. The germline gives CDR1 SGDLS, CDR2 YYNGEE. This CDR3 is built from 15 residues. CDR3 loop: CASSVGGRGAYEQYF. In DNA, the CDR3 is TGTGCCAGCAGCGTAGGAGGCAGGGGGGCCTACGAGCAGTACTTC. Based on the CDR3 plus reference TRBV9 and TRBJ2-7, the full variable domain is DSGVTQTPKHLITATGQRVTLRCSPRSGDLSVYWYQQSLDQGLQFLIQYYNGEERAKGNILERFSAQQFPDLHSELNLSSLELGDSALYFCASSVGGRGAYEQYFGPGTRLTVT.

The chain joins TRBV7-9 to TRBJ2-5; TRBD2 matches at 8 bases. The CDR3 has 16 amino acids. The V and J ends lost 5 bases and 5 bases, in that order; junction bases with no gene match: 13. Germline CDR1 reads SEHNR; CDR2 reads FQNEAQ (reference sequence). The CDR3 here is CASSPTGGGSGETQYF. DNA for the CDR3: TGTGCCAGCAGCCCCACCGGGGGGGGAAGCGGGGAGACCCAGTACTTC.

This clone was seen only once. V gene TRBV9 combines with J gene TRBJ2-7, with 8 bases aligning to TRBD1. This CDR3 comprises 14 residues. With V trimmed by 0 bases and J by 2 bases, 1 base remained unmatched. Germline-derived CDR1 and CDR2 are SGDLS and YYNGEE. CDR3: CASSVGQGTYEQYF. The CDR3 DNA reads TGTGCCAGCAGCGTAGGACAGGGGACCTACGAGCAGTACTTC.

The genes are TRBV5-1 and TRBJ2-1; 8 positions match TRBD2. Per the germline V gene, CDR1 is SGHRS and CDR2 is YFSETQ. Losses at the gene ends were 0 bases for V and 10 bases for J; bases not matched to a gene: 3. This CDR3 contains 13 residues. CDR3 bases: TGCGCCAGCAGCTTGGATAGCGGGATCGAGCAGTTCTTC. It translates to CASSLDSGIEQFF.

Points on this clone: Other nucleotide sequences in the sample specify the same CDR3. V and J are TRBV5-1 and TRBJ2-5; 14 bases agree with TRBD2. Trimming removed 3 bases from V and 0 bases from J; junction bases left unmatched: 13. Germline values: CDR1 SGHRS, CDR2 YFSETQ. The CDR3 has 20 amino acids. The CDR3 is CASSSPGTSGREQYQETQYF. The CDR3 nucleotides are TGCGCCAGCAGCTCTCCCGGGACTAGCGGGAGAGAACAGTACCAAGAGACCCAGTACTTC. The whole variable domain, filled in from reference TRBV5-1 and TRBJ2-5, reads KAGVTQTPRYLIKTRGQQVTLSCSPISGHRSVSWYQQTPGQGLQFLFEYFSETQRNKGNFPGRFSGRQFSNSRSEMNVSTLELGDSALYLCASSSPGTSGREQYQETQYFGPGTRLLVL.